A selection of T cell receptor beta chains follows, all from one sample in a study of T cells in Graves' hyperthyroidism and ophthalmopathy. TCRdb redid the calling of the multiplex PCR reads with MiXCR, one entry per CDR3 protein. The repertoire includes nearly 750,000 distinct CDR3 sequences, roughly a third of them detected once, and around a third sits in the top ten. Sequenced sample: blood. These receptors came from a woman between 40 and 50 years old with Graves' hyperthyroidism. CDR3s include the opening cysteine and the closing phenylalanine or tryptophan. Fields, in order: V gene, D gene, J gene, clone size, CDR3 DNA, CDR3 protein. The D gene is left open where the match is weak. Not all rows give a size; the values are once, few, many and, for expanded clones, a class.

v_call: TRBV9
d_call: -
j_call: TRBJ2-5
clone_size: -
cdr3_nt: TGTGCCAGCAGCCAAGATGTAACTCCTTTTTTGGAGACCCAGTACTTC
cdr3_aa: CASSQDVTPFLETQYF

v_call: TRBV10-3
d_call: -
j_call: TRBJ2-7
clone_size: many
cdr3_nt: TGTGCCATCAGTGAGTCGATTAACCGGGACGCCAGCTCCTACGAGCAGTACTTC
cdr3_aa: CAISESINRDASSYEQYF

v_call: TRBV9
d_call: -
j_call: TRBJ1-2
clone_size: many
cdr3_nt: TGTGCCAGCAGCGTAGGGACCTATGGCTACACCTTC
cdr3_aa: CASSVGTYGYTF

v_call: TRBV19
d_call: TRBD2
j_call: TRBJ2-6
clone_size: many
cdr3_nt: TGTGCCAGTATGGGGACTAGCGGGAGGATTGGGGCCAACGTCCTGACTTTC
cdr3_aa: CASMGTSGRIGANVLTF

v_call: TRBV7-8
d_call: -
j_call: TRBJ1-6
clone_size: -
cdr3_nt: TGTGCCAGCAATCGGGGGGGAAATTCACCCCTCCACTTT
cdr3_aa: CASNRGGNSPLHF

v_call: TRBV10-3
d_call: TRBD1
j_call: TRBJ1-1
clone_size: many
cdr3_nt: TGTGCCATCAGGCCTGAGACAGGGAGGGGGAAGAACACTGAAGCTTTCTTT
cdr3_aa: CAIRPETGRGKNTEAFF

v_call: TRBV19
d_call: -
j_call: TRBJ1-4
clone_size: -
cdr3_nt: TGTGCCAGTGCCTTTTTGGGTACAACTAATGAAAAACTGTTTTTT
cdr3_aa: CASAFLGTTNEKLFF

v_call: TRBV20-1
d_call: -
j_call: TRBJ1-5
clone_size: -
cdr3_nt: TGCAGTGCCGCCCGCGCTTATAGCAATCAGCCCCAGCATTTT
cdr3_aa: CSAARAYSNQPQHF

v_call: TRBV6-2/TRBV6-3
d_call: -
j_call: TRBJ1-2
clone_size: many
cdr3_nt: TGTGCCAGCAGTTACGGCGTGTACTATGGCTACACCTTC
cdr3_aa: CASSYGVYYGYTF

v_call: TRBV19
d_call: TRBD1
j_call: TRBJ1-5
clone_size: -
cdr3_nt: TGTGCCAGTAGTCGGGACAGCAAAAATAGCAATCAGCCCCAGCATTTT
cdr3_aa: CASSRDSKNSNQPQHF

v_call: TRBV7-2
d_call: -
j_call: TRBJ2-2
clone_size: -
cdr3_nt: TGTGCCTGGAGACTAGGAGGGGCCGGGGAGCTGTTTTTT
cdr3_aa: CAWRLGGAGELFF

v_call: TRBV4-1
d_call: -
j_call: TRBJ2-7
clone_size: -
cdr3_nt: TGCGCCAGCAGCCAAGTACCTGATCCTGACTACGAGCAGTACTTC
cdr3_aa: CASSQVPDPDYEQYF

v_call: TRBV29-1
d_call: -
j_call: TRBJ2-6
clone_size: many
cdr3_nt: TGCAGCGTTGAAGAGGTCTCGCGTTCTGGGGCCAACGTCCTGACTTTC
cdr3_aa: CSVEEVSRSGANVLTF

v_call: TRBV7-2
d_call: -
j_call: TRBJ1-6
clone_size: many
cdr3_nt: TGTGCCAGCAGCTTAGTAAACCGTAATTCACCCCTCCACTTT
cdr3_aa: CASSLVNRNSPLHF

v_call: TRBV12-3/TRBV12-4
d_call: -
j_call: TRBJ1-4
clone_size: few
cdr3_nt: TGTGCCAGCACCCGCCAGGACCGAGAAAAACTGTTTTTT
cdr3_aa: CASTRQDREKLFF

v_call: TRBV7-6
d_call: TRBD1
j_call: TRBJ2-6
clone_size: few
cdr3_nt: TGTGCCAGCAGGACAGGGGGATCTTACTCTGGGGCCAACGTCCTGACTTTC
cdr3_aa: CASRTGGSYSGANVLTF

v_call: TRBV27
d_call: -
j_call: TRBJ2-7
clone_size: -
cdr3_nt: TGTGCCAGCAGTTTTAACGGAGCCGAGCAGTACTTC
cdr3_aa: CASSFNGAEQYF

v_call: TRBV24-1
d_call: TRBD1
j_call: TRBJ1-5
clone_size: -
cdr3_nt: TGTGCCAGCAGTTTGACCCCTGACAGGGTTGGGAGCAATCAGCCCCAGCATTTT
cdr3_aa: CASSLTPDRVGSNQPQHF

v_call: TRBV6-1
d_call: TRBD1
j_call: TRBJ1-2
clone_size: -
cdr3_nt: TGTGCCAGCAGTGATGGAACAGGGGGCGACTATGGCTACACCTTC
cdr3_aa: CASSDGTGGDYGYTF

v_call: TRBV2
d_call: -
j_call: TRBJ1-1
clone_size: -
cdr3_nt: TGTGCCAGCAGTGAGTTCGGGAACACTGAAGCTTTCTTT
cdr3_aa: CASSEFGNTEAFF

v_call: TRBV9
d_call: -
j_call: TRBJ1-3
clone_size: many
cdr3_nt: TGTGCCAGCAGCGTAGATTCAGGGAAGGGGGACACCATATATTTT
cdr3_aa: CASSVDSGKGDTIYF

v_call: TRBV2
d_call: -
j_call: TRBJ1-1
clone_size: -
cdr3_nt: TGTGCCAGCAGCTCCTTTGCGGAGAACACTGAAGCTTTCTTT
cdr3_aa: CASSSFAENTEAFF